This T cell receptor (beta chain) emerged from a study of shared clonotypes between healthy human individuals. Trimming shortened V by 0 bases and J by 4 bases, and 13 bases separated the two germline ends. Germline CDR1 reads SGDLS; CDR2 reads YYNGEE. The CDR3 extends over 16 amino acids. The repertoire was sequenced with immunoSEQ multiplex PCR; TCRdb's copy has only in-frame clones and lacks some. The sample records nearly 500,000 clones, about three quarters being singletons. What was sequenced was PBMCs. The J gene is TRBJ2-2, the V gene TRBV9; TRBD1 or TRBD2 may be the D gene (6 bases each). This sequence originates from a woman aged 40 to 50 in good health. Some clones in this sample may be carry-over from other donors' samples. CDR3 coding DNA: TGTGCCAGCAGCGTAGAGGCCCGGGGGCGCACCGGGGAGCTGTTTTTT. The encoded protein is CASSVEARGRTGELFF.